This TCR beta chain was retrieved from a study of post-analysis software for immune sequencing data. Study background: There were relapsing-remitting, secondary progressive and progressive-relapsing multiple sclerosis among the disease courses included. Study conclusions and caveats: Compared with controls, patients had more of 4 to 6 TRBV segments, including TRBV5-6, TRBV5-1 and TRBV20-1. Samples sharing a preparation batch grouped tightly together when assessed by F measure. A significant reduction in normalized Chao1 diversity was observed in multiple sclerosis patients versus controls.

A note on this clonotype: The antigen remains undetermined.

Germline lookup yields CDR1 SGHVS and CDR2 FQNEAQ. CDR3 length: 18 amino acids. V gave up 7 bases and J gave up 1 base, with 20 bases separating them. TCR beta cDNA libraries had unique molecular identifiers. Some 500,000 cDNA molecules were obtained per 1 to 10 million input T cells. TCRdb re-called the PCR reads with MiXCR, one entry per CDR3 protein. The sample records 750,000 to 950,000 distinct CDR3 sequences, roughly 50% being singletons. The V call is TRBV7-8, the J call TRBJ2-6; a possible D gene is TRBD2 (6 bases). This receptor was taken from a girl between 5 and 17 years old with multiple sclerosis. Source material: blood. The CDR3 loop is CASTPRRLGLSGANVLTF. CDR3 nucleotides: TGTGCCAGCACCCCCAGACGACTAGGGCTTTCTGGGGCCAACGTCCTGACTTTC.